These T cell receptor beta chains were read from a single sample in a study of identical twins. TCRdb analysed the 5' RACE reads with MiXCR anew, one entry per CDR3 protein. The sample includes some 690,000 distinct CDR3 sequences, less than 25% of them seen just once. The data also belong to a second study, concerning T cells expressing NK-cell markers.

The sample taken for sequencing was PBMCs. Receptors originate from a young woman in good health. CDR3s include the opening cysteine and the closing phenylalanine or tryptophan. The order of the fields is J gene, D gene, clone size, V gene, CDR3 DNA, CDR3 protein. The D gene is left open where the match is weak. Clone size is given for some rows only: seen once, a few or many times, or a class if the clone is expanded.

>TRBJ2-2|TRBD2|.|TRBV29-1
TGCAGCGTAGAGACTAGCCCCGGGGAGCTGTTTTTT
CSVETSPGELFF
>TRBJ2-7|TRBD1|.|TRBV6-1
TGTGCCAGCAGCCCACAGGGGGCGAGGGACGAGCAGTACTTC
CASSPQGARDEQYF
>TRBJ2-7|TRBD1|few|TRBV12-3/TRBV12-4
TGTGCCAGCAGATCCGGACAGGGGTCTTCCTACGAGCAGTACTTC
CASRSGQGSSYEQYF
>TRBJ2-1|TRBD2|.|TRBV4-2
TGTGCCAGCAGCCAAGTACTAGCGGGAGGGCCTGTCACCTACAATGAGCAGTTCTTC
CASSQVLAGGPVTYNEQFF
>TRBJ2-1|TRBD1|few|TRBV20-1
TGCAGTGCTGCTATTCTGACAGGGTTCGCGCAGTTCTTC
CSAAILTGFAQFF
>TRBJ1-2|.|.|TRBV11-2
TGTGCCAGCAGCCCCGGGCCGGGGAACTATGGCTACACCTTC
CASSPGPGNYGYTF
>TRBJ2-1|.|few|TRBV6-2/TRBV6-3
TGTGCCAGCATGAAGGGAGGCTCCTACAATGAGCAGTTCTTC
CASMKGGSYNEQFF
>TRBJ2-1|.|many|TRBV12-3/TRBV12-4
TGTGCCAGCAGTTTTGTGGGGTACAATGAGCAGTTCTTC
CASSFVGYNEQFF
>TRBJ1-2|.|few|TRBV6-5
TGTGCCAGCAGTCCCAGGGGTACGGGCTACACCTTC
CASSPRGTGYTF
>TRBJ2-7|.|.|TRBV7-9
TGTGCCAGCAGCCCTCCGTATCCCAAGAGTTGGTACTTC
CASSPPYPKSWYF
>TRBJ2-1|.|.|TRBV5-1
TGCGCCAGCAGCTTGGGGTTCGGGGGACAAACCTACAATGAGCAGTTCTTC
CASSLGFGGQTYNEQFF
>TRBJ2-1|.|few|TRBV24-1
TGTGCCACCAGCGCGGGTCCCAACTCCTACAATGAGCAGTTCTTC
CATSAGPNSYNEQFF
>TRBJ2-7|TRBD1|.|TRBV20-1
TGCAGTGCTTACAGGGGGTCCTACGAGCAGTACTTC
CSAYRGSYEQYF
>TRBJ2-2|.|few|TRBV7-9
TGTGCCAGCAGCCAACCCTGGGGACACCTGAACACCGGGGAGCTGTTTTTT
CASSQPWGHLNTGELFF
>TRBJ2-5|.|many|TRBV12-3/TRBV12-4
TGTGCCAGCATGGCAGAGACCCAGTACTTC
CASMAETQYF
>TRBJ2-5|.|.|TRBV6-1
TGTGCCAGCAGTGAAGACCGGCTCCGAGAGACCCAGTACTTC
CASSEDRLRETQYF
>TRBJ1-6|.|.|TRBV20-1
TGCAGTGCTAGAACAGAGCAGAATTCACCCCTCCACTTT
CSARTEQNSPLHF
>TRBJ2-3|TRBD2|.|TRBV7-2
TGTGCCAGCAGCTTAGAGCGGGGGGGGAATACGCAGTATTTT
CASSLERGGNTQYF
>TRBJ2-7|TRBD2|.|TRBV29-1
TGCAGCGTTGGGGAAGGGAGGGGCGCCTGGCAGTACTTC
CSVGEGRGAWQYF
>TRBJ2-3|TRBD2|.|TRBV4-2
TGTGCCAGCAGCCAAGAGCGTAGCGGGGGCCCAGATACGCAGTATTTT
CASSQERSGGPDTQYF
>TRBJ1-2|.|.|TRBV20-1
TGCAGTGCTGAGGGGGGCCCAAACTATGGCTACACCTTC
CSAEGGPNYGYTF
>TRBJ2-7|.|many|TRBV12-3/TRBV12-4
TGTGCCAGCAGTTCCCGGTGGGCTTACGAGCAGTACTTC
CASSSRWAYEQYF
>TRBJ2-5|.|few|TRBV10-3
TGTGCCATCAGCGGAGGGTGGCAAGAGACCCAGTACTTC
CAISGGWQETQYF
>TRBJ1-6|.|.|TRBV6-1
TGTGCCAGCAGGCCGAGACACAATTCACCCCTCCACTTT
CASRPRHNSPLHF
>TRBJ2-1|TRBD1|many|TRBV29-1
TGCAGCGTTGTAAGGACAGGGGGCACCGGCAATGAGCAGTTCTTC
CSVVRTGGTGNEQFF
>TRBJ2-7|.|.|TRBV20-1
TGCAGTGCTCCAAACTCCTACGAGCAGTACTTC
CSAPNSYEQYF
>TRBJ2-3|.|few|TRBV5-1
TGCGCCAGCAGCTGGGCCCGCGCAGATACGCAGTATTTT
CASSWARADTQYF
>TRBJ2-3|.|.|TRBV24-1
TGTGCCACCAGTGATGCCAGACGCCCCACAGATACGCAGTATTTT
CATSDARRPTDTQYF
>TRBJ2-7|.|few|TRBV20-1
TGCAGTGCTAGAGATGTTTGGCCGACCTACGAGCAGTACTTC
CSARDVWPTYEQYF
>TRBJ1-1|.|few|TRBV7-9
TGTGCCAGCAGCGCGCCTGAGTTGACTGAAGCTTTCTTT
CASSAPELTEAFF
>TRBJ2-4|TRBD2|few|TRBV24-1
TGTGCCACCAGTGAGTGGGGGAGGGGTAGGCAAAACATTCAGTACTTC
CATSEWGRGRQNIQYF
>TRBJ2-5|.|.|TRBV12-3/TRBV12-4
TGTGCCACGGGACGGTCACAAGAGACCCAGTACTTC
CATGRSQETQYF
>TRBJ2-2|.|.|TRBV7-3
TGTGCCAGCAGCTTAGTGGCTTTTAACGGGGAGCTGTTTTTT
CASSLVAFNGELFF
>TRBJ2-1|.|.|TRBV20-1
TGCAGTGCCCACTCTGGCGGCAATGAGCAGTTCTTC
CSAHSGGNEQFF
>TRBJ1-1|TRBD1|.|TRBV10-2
TGCGCCAGCAGACACCCCATGGGACAGGGGGCGCGAGGCACTGAAGCTTTCTTT
CASRHPMGQGARGTEAFF
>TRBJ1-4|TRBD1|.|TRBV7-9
TGTGCCAGCAGCCTTGACAGGGTGAGGGATGAAAAACTGTTTTTT
CASSLDRVRDEKLFF
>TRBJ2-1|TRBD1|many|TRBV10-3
TGTGCCATCAACTCCGTCCGGGACAGCTACAATGAGCAGTTCTTC
CAINSVRDSYNEQFF
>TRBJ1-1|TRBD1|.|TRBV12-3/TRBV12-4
TGTGCCAGCAGGCTCCGGGACAGGGGTTCCCCTGAAGCTTTCTTT
CASRLRDRGSPEAFF
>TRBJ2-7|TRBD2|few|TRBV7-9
TGTGCCAGCAGCCAGACTAGCGGGGGCCCCTCCTACGAGCAGTACTTC
CASSQTSGGPSYEQYF
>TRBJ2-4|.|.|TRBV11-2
TGTGCCAGCAGCGACGCCAGGGGTGGCAAAAACATTCAGTACTTC
CASSDARGGKNIQYF
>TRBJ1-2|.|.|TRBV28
TGTGCCAGCAGTACAATGGGAGGGATCTATGGCTACACCTTC
CASSTMGGIYGYTF
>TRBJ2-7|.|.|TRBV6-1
TGTGCCAGCAGTCGGGGACTTGGCTACGAGCAGTACTTC
CASSRGLGYEQYF
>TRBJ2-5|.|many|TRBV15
TGTGCCACCAGCAGAGACTTGCGAGAGACCCAGTACTTC
CATSRDLRETQYF
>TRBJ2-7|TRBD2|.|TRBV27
TGTGCCAGCAGGTCGACTAGCGGTCCCTACGAGCAGTACTTC
CASRSTSGPYEQYF
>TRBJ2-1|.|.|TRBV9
TGTGCCAGCAGCCCCCTGGACAGAGGACTTGTGGATGAGCAGTTCTTC
CASSPLDRGLVDEQFF
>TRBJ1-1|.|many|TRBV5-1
TGCGCCAGCGCGGGCGGGCCTGAAGCTTTCTTT
CASAGGPEAFF
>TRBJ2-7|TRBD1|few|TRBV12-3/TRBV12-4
TGTGCCACCCCCCGACAGGGTAGGTACGAGCAGTACTTC
CATPRQGRYEQYF
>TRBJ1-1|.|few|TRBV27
TGTGCCAGCAGTTTCGGCAAGAACACTGAAGCTTTCTTT
CASSFGKNTEAFF
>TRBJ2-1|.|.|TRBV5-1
TGCGCCAGCAGCGAAGACAATGAGCAGTTCTTC
CASSEDNEQFF
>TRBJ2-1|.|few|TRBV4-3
TGCGCCAGCAGCCCTGGAGGGAGCACAACAGAGCAGTTCTTC
CASSPGGSTTEQFF
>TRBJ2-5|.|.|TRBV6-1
TGTGCCAGCCCATTGAGGGGGGGAAGGGAGACCCAGTACTTC
CASPLRGGRETQYF
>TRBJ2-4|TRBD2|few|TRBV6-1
TGTGCCAGCAGTGCCACTGGGGGGGTCGGCAAAAACATTCAGTACTTC
CASSATGGVGKNIQYF
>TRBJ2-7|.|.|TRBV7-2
TGTGCCAGCAGCTTAGTTTCAGGAATCAACTACGAGCAGTACTTC
CASSLVSGINYEQYF
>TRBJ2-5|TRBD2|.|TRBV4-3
TGCGCCAGCAGCCAACTCCGGGCTAGCGGGCCAGAGACCCAGTACTTC
CASSQLRASGPETQYF
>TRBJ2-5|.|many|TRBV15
TGTGCCACCAGCAGAGATCTAAGGACACAAGAGACCCAGTACTTC
CATSRDLRTQETQYF